The rows below give T cell receptor beta chains drawn from one sample of a study of yellow fever vaccine responses in identical twins. A single record per CDR3 protein comes from TCRdb applying MiXCR to the RT-PCR reads. Of 9,500 to 11,000 distinct CDR3 sequences listed, around four fifths are singletons. The specimen comprised T cells from blood (PBMCs), unsorted or a sorted subset (not recorded which), sampled before or after yellow fever vaccination (not recorded which). All receptors come from a woman under 30 who received the yellow fever vaccine. CDR3s include the opening cysteine and the closing phenylalanine or tryptophan. A D gene is named only where the DNA matches it firmly. Size is stated for part of the rows, as once, few or many counts, or as a class when the clone is expanded.

d_gene: TRBD2; j_gene: TRBJ2-5; v_gene: TRBV11-3; abundance: NA; CDR3aa: CASSSSWTSGETQYF; CDR3nt: TGTGCCAGCAGCTCCTCCTGGACTAGCGGAGAGACCCAGTACTTC
d_gene: NA; j_gene: TRBJ1-1; v_gene: TRBV29-1; abundance: NA; CDR3aa: CSVRVNTEAFF; CDR3nt: TGCAGCGTTCGGGTGAACACTGAAGCTTTCTTT
d_gene: NA; j_gene: TRBJ2-6; v_gene: TRBV24-1; abundance: NA; CDR3aa: CATSITKRTSGANVLTF; CDR3nt: TGTGCCACCAGTATTACAAAGAGGACCTCTGGGGCCAACGTCCTGACTTTC
d_gene: NA; j_gene: TRBJ2-5; v_gene: TRBV11-2; abundance: once; CDR3aa: CASSDPRERETQYF; CDR3nt: TGTGCCAGCAGTGACCCTCGGGAGCGTGAGACCCAGTACTTC
d_gene: TRBD1; j_gene: TRBJ1-5; v_gene: TRBV7-9; abundance: NA; CDR3aa: CASSLGDRGLDQPQHF; CDR3nt: TGTGCCAGCAGCTTGGGGGACAGGGGGCTTGATCAGCCCCAGCATTTT
d_gene: NA; j_gene: TRBJ1-3; v_gene: TRBV20-1; abundance: NA; CDR3aa: CSANLAGANTIYF; CDR3nt: TGCAGTGCTAATTTGGCAGGGGCAAACACCATATATTTT
d_gene: NA; j_gene: TRBJ1-1; v_gene: TRBV2; abundance: NA; CDR3aa: CASPRTLDEMNTEAFF; CDR3nt: TGTGCCAGCCCGAGGACCTTGGATGAAATGAACACTGAAGCTTTCTTT
d_gene: NA; j_gene: TRBJ2-1; v_gene: TRBV5-1; abundance: NA; CDR3aa: CASREALEQFF; CDR3nt: TGCGCCAGCAGAGAAGCCCTAGAGCAGTTCTTC
d_gene: NA; j_gene: TRBJ1-5; v_gene: TRBV7-2; abundance: NA; CDR3aa: CASSFQGDQPQHF; CDR3nt: TGTGCCAGCAGCTTTCAGGGCGATCAGCCCCAGCATTTT
d_gene: TRBD2; j_gene: TRBJ2-1; v_gene: TRBV4-1; abundance: NA; CDR3aa: CASSQDGREVNEQFF; CDR3nt: TGCGCCAGCAGCCAAGACGGGCGGGAGGTCAATGAGCAGTTCTTC
d_gene: NA; j_gene: TRBJ2-3; v_gene: TRBV13; abundance: few; CDR3aa: CASSSPGYTDTQYF; CDR3nt: TGTGCCAGCAGCTCCCCCGGCTACACAGATACGCAGTATTTT
d_gene: NA; j_gene: TRBJ2-1; v_gene: TRBV7-6; abundance: NA; CDR3aa: CASSLGLGNEQFF; CDR3nt: TGTGCCAGCAGCTTAGGACTAGGCAATGAGCAGTTCTTC
d_gene: NA; j_gene: TRBJ1-2; v_gene: TRBV2; abundance: NA; CDR3aa: CASSAGGGSNYGYTF; CDR3nt: TGTGCCAGCAGTGCCGGTGGGGGTTCTAACTATGGCTACACCTTC
d_gene: NA; j_gene: TRBJ1-5; v_gene: TRBV10-3; abundance: few; CDR3aa: CAISDREVQPQHF; CDR3nt: TGTGCCATCAGTGACAGGGAGGTGCAGCCCCAGCATTTT
d_gene: NA; j_gene: TRBJ1-1; v_gene: TRBV10-3; abundance: NA; CDR3aa: CAISEFGRGGGNTEAFF; CDR3nt: TGTGCCATCAGTGAGTTCGGCAGGGGAGGGGGAAACACTGAAGCTTTCTTT
d_gene: TRBD2; j_gene: TRBJ2-1; v_gene: TRBV2; abundance: NA; CDR3aa: CASSDYRTSGGMYEQFF; CDR3nt: TGTGCCAGCAGTGATTACAGGACTAGCGGGGGCATGTATGAGCAGTTCTTC
d_gene: NA; j_gene: TRBJ1-1; v_gene: TRBV10-3; abundance: few; CDR3aa: CAISEAGVLGAEAFF; CDR3nt: TGTGCCATCAGTGAGGCAGGGGTCCTGGGGGCTGAAGCTTTCTTT
d_gene: NA; j_gene: TRBJ2-1; v_gene: TRBV6-1; abundance: NA; CDR3aa: CASRSPGLPVQFF; CDR3nt: TGTGCCAGCAGGTCCCCGGGGCTGCCGGTTCAGTTCTTC
d_gene: TRBD2; j_gene: TRBJ2-1; v_gene: TRBV29-1; abundance: NA; CDR3aa: CSVRFPFPGPGRLYEQFF; CDR3nt: TGCAGCGTTCGTTTCCCTTTTCCGGGACCCGGGAGGCTATATGAGCAGTTCTTC
d_gene: TRBD2; j_gene: TRBJ2-1; v_gene: TRBV24-1; abundance: NA; CDR3aa: CATSDASGRRYNEQFF; CDR3nt: TGTGCCACCAGTGATGCTAGCGGGAGGCGATACAATGAGCAGTTCTTC
d_gene: NA; j_gene: TRBJ2-4; v_gene: TRBV14; abundance: NA; CDR3aa: CASSQTRSNIQYF; CDR3nt: TGTGCCAGCAGCCAAACGCGCTCAAACATTCAGTACTTC
d_gene: NA; j_gene: TRBJ2-7; v_gene: TRBV4-1; abundance: few; CDR3aa: CASSQDLGGASYEQYF; CDR3nt: TGCGCCAGCAGCCAAGATCTGGGGGGGGCGAGTTACGAGCAGTACTTC
d_gene: NA; j_gene: TRBJ1-1; v_gene: TRBV6-1; abundance: NA; CDR3aa: CASLQGKNTEAFF; CDR3nt: TGTGCCAGTCTGCAGGGAAAGAACACTGAAGCTTTCTTT
d_gene: NA; j_gene: TRBJ1-2; v_gene: TRBV2; abundance: NA; CDR3aa: CASSEERVDGYTF; CDR3nt: TGTGCCAGCAGTGAAGAAAGGGTTGATGGCTACACCTTC
d_gene: NA; j_gene: TRBJ2-2; v_gene: TRBV11-2; abundance: NA; CDR3aa: CASSLGPAGPNTGELFF; CDR3nt: TGTGCCAGCAGCTTGGGTCCCGCGGGACCAAACACCGGGGAGCTGTTTTTT
d_gene: NA; j_gene: TRBJ2-4; v_gene: TRBV25-1; abundance: once; CDR3aa: CASSEWGPRRENIQYF; CDR3nt: TGTGCCAGCAGTGAATGGGGCCCCCGGCGGGAAAACATTCAGTACTTC
d_gene: NA; j_gene: TRBJ2-7; v_gene: TRBV3-1; abundance: NA; CDR3aa: CASSQNRDQAYEQYF; CDR3nt: TGTGCCAGCAGCCAAAACCGGGACCAGGCCTACGAGCAGTACTTC
d_gene: NA; j_gene: TRBJ2-5; v_gene: TRBV5-1; abundance: NA; CDR3aa: CASSLDKLETQYF; CDR3nt: TGCGCCAGCAGCTTGGATAAATTGGAGACCCAGTACTTC
d_gene: TRBD1; j_gene: TRBJ1-1; v_gene: TRBV5-4; abundance: NA; CDR3aa: CASSLNRGVEAFF; CDR3nt: TGTGCCAGCAGCTTGAACAGGGGTGTTGAAGCTTTCTTT
d_gene: TRBD1; j_gene: TRBJ1-1; v_gene: TRBV5-6; abundance: NA; CDR3aa: CASSLQGIVNTEAFF; CDR3nt: TGTGCCAGCAGCTTACAGGGGATTGTGAACACTGAAGCTTTCTTT
d_gene: NA; j_gene: TRBJ1-1; v_gene: TRBV4-1; abundance: NA; CDR3aa: CASSHQDSQNTEAFF; CDR3nt: TGCGCCAGCAGCCACCAGGACAGTCAGAACACTGAAGCTTTCTTT
d_gene: NA; j_gene: TRBJ1-1; v_gene: TRBV29-1; abundance: NA; CDR3aa: CSALMVTGTANTEAFF; CDR3nt: TGCAGCGCACTTATGGTGACCGGGACGGCGAACACTGAAGCTTTCTTT
d_gene: NA; j_gene: TRBJ1-1; v_gene: TRBV6-5; abundance: NA; CDR3aa: CASSYSEIRGYHTEAFF; CDR3nt: TGTGCCAGCAGTTACTCCGAAATCAGGGGCTACCACACTGAAGCTTTCTTT
d_gene: NA; j_gene: TRBJ2-3; v_gene: TRBV15; abundance: once; CDR3aa: CATSRDWGRGPDTQYF; CDR3nt: TGTGCCACCAGCAGAGATTGGGGGAGAGGCCCAGATACGCAGTATTTT
d_gene: NA; j_gene: TRBJ2-1; v_gene: TRBV3-1; abundance: NA; CDR3aa: CASSQLQGIGNNEQFF; CDR3nt: TGTGCCAGCAGCCAACTACAGGGCATTGGTAACAATGAGCAGTTCTTC
d_gene: NA; j_gene: TRBJ1-1; v_gene: TRBV6-5; abundance: large; CDR3aa: CASSYFKGQFTEAFF; CDR3nt: TGTGCCAGCAGTTACTTTAAGGGGCAGTTCACTGAAGCTTTCTTT
d_gene: NA; j_gene: TRBJ2-5; v_gene: TRBV2; abundance: NA; CDR3aa: CASSEPGGETQYF; CDR3nt: TGTGCCAGCAGTGAACCTGGGGGAGAGACCCAGTACTTC
d_gene: NA; j_gene: TRBJ2-7; v_gene: TRBV2; abundance: NA; CDR3aa: CASSEDSYYEQYF; CDR3nt: TGTGCCAGCAGTGAGGATAGCTACTACGAGCAGTACTTC
d_gene: NA; j_gene: TRBJ2-2; v_gene: TRBV3-1; abundance: NA; CDR3aa: CASSQGMNTGELFF; CDR3nt: TGTGCCAGCAGCCAAGGCATGAACACCGGGGAGCTGTTTTTT
d_gene: TRBD2; j_gene: TRBJ2-3; v_gene: TRBV11-1; abundance: NA; CDR3aa: CASSPRAGIKTDTQYF; CDR3nt: TGTGCCAGCAGCCCCAGAGCGGGGATTAAAACAGATACGCAGTATTTT
d_gene: NA; j_gene: TRBJ1-1; v_gene: TRBV15; abundance: few; CDR3aa: CATRVGGNTEAFF; CDR3nt: TGTGCCACAAGGGTGGGAGGGAACACTGAAGCTTTCTTT
d_gene: NA; j_gene: TRBJ2-2; v_gene: TRBV14; abundance: NA; CDR3aa: CASSQDWGVTGELFF; CDR3nt: TGTGCCAGCAGCCAAGATTGGGGAGTCACCGGGGAGCTGTTTTTT
d_gene: NA; j_gene: TRBJ2-7; v_gene: TRBV5-1; abundance: NA; CDR3aa: CASSLGTETYEQYF; CDR3nt: TGCGCCAGCAGCTTGGGTACCGAAACCTACGAGCAGTACTTC
d_gene: NA; j_gene: TRBJ2-1; v_gene: TRBV10-3; abundance: NA; CDR3aa: CAISDQGPSYNEQFF; CDR3nt: TGTGCCATCAGTGACCAGGGACCCTCCTACAATGAGCAGTTCTTC
d_gene: NA; j_gene: TRBJ1-5; v_gene: TRBV2; abundance: once; CDR3aa: CASSVGRNQPQHF; CDR3nt: TGTGCCAGCAGTGTAGGTAGAAATCAGCCCCAGCATTTT
d_gene: TRBD2; j_gene: TRBJ2-3; v_gene: TRBV5-1; abundance: NA; CDR3aa: CASSLAGGGADTQYF; CDR3nt: TGCGCCAGCAGCTTGGCTGGCGGGGGGGCCGATACGCAGTATTTT
d_gene: NA; j_gene: TRBJ2-7; v_gene: TRBV9; abundance: once; CDR3aa: CASSVALSDSYEQYF; CDR3nt: TGTGCCAGCAGCGTAGCTTTAAGCGACTCCTACGAGCAGTACTTC
d_gene: NA; j_gene: TRBJ1-1; v_gene: TRBV18; abundance: NA; CDR3aa: CASSPQELEAFF; CDR3nt: TGTGCCAGCTCACCACAGGAACTTGAAGCTTTCTTT
d_gene: TRBD1; j_gene: TRBJ1-2; v_gene: TRBV15; abundance: few; CDR3aa: CATSRARTGVDGYTF; CDR3nt: TGTGCCACCAGCAGAGCTCGGACAGGGGTGGATGGCTACACCTTC
d_gene: TRBD1; j_gene: TRBJ1-1; v_gene: TRBV12-3/TRBV12-4; abundance: NA; CDR3aa: CASSFPTGVNTEAFF; CDR3nt: TGTGCCAGCAGTTTCCCGACAGGGGTGAACACTGAAGCTTTCTTT
d_gene: TRBD1; j_gene: TRBJ1-1; v_gene: TRBV20-1; abundance: NA; CDR3aa: CSRDRGNTEAFF; CDR3nt: TGCAGCCGGGACAGGGGCAACACTGAAGCTTTCTTT
d_gene: TRBD2; j_gene: TRBJ2-1; v_gene: TRBV29-1; abundance: NA; CDR3aa: CSVENRLAHNEQFF; CDR3nt: TGCAGCGTTGAAAATCGACTAGCACACAATGAGCAGTTCTTC
d_gene: NA; j_gene: TRBJ1-1; v_gene: TRBV6-1; abundance: NA; CDR3aa: CASKVEGMNTEAFF; CDR3nt: TGTGCCAGCAAGGTGGAAGGCATGAACACTGAAGCTTTCTTT